The rows below give T cell receptor beta chains drawn from one sample of a study of cytomegalovirus exposure and HLA in healthy donors. Only in-frame clones appear in the TCRdb table, and some are missing; sequencing was by immunoSEQ multiplex PCR. The sample yields approximately 100,000 clones, about 87% seen once. Sequenced: PBMCs. Receptors were obtained from a woman between 18 and 29 years old in good health and CMV-seropositive. Each CDR3 is given with its conserved first and last residue. The order of the fields is clone size, D gene, V gene, J gene, CDR3 protein, CDR3 DNA. The D gene is left open where the match is weak. The listing skips clone size in some rows; elsewhere it reads once, few, many or a size class.

>NA|NA|TRBV19|TRBJ2-6
CASTEAGPGANVLTF
TGTGCCAGTACAGAGGCGGGACCTGGGGCCAACGTCCTGACTTTC
>NA|TRBD1|TRBV2|TRBJ1-2
CASRPTQGASYGYTF
TGTGCCAGCAGACCCACACAGGGGGCTAGTTATGGCTACACCTTC
>NA|TRBD1|TRBV5-6|TRBJ2-2
CASSLGTATGELFF
TGTGCCAGCAGCCTCGGGACAGCAACCGGGGAGCTGTTTTTT
>NA|TRBD1|TRBV4-1|TRBJ1-1
CASSQALDRVTEAFF
TGCGCCAGCAGCCAAGCTCTCGACAGGGTCACTGAAGCTTTCTTT
>NA|TRBD2|TRBV9|TRBJ2-5
CASSPTSGGEATQYF
TGTGCCAGCAGCCCAACTAGCGGGGGAGAGGCGACCCAGTACTTC
>NA|NA|TRBV28|TRBJ1-2
CASTPPTGLMSYGYTF
TGTGCCAGCACTCCCCCCACAGGTTTAATGTCCTATGGCTACACCTTC
>NA|TRBD1|TRBV28|TRBJ1-6
CASSYRDRGHSPLHF
TGTGCCAGCAGTTATCGGGACAGGGGACACTCACCCCTCCACTTT
>NA|NA|TRBV6-1|TRBJ2-7
CASLQVYYEQYF
TGTGCCAGCTTACAGGTTTACTACGAGCAGTACTTC
>NA|TRBD2|TRBV28|TRBJ2-2
CASSTGGRSGELFF
TGTGCCAGCAGTACGGGGGGAAGGTCGGGGGAGCTGTTTTTT
>NA|NA|TRBV5-4|TRBJ1-2
CASSRVQDPGGGYTF
TGTGCCAGCAGCCGTGTACAGGACCCTGGTGGAGGCTACACCTTC
>once|NA|TRBV19|TRBJ1-5
CASLSFWGGNQPQHF
TGTGCCAGTCTATCCTTCTGGGGGGGCAATCAGCCCCAGCATTTT
>NA|TRBD1|TRBV4-1|TRBJ1-4
CASSHHRGQGDEKLFF
TGCGCCAGCAGCCATCATCGGGGACAGGGGGATGAAAAACTGTTTTTT
>NA|TRBD1|TRBV5-4|TRBJ1-4
CASREMGQAREKLFF
TGTGCCAGCAGGGAGATGGGACAGGCTCGGGAAAAACTGTTTTTT
>NA|NA|TRBV7-9|TRBJ1-1
CASSRYREGNTEAFF
TGTGCCAGCAGCCGTTACAGGGAGGGAAACACTGAAGCTTTCTTT
>NA|TRBD1|TRBV7-9|TRBJ1-6
CASSFPGGIDSPLHF
TGTGCCAGCAGCTTCCCAGGGGGCATCGATTCACCCCTCCACTTT
>NA|NA|TRBV6-6|TRBJ1-1
CASTPNTEAFF
TGTGCCAGCACTCCGAACACTGAAGCTTTCTTT
>NA|TRBD1|TRBV27|TRBJ1-4
CASSRSGGDNEKLFF
TGTGCCAGCAGTAGATCAGGGGGTGATAATGAAAAACTGTTTTTT
>NA|TRBD1|TRBV15|TRBJ1-5
CATSTGGGGQPQHF
TGTGCCACCAGTACAGGGGGCGGGGGTCAGCCCCAGCATTTT
>NA|NA|TRBV28|TRBJ2-7
CASSLSGNEQYF
TGTGCCAGCAGTTTATCAGGGAACGAGCAGTACTTC
>NA|TRBD1|TRBV6-6|TRBJ1-1
CASSRGTGGPEAFF
TGTGCCAGCAGCAGAGGAACAGGGGGGCCTGAAGCTTTCTTT
>few|NA|TRBV5-1|TRBJ2-7
CASSFRTEFSYEQYF
TGCGCCAGCAGCTTCCGGACAGAATTCTCCTACGAGCAGTACTTC
>NA|NA|TRBV27|TRBJ1-5
CASSSREKPNQPQHF
TGTGCCAGCAGTAGCAGGGAAAAGCCCAATCAGCCCCAGCATTTT
>NA|TRBD1|TRBV11-2|TRBJ1-2
CASSLGQGGGYTF
TGTGCCAGCAGCTTGGGACAGGGGGGTGGCTACACCTTC
>NA|NA|TRBV21-1|TRBJ1-3
CASSKATRPQGGGNTIYF
TGTGCCAGCAGCAAAGCTACGAGGCCGCAGGGTGGGGGAAACACCATATATTTT
>NA|NA|TRBV28|TRBJ1-4
CASSSPQGGEKLFF
TGTGCCAGCAGTTCCCCGCAAGGGGGTGAAAAACTGTTTTTT
>NA|TRBD1|TRBV15|TRBJ1-2
CATSTGQGGYGYTF
TGTGCCACCAGCACAGGACAGGGGGGCTATGGCTACACCTTC
>NA|NA|TRBV4-1|TRBJ1-6
CASSQAPDIPFYNSPLHF
TGCGCCAGCAGCCAAGCCCCGGACATCCCCTTTTATAATTCACCCCTCCACTTT
>NA|NA|TRBV11-3|TRBJ1-1
CASSSTGWTEAFF
TGTGCCAGCAGCTCAACAGGGTGGACTGAAGCTTTCTTT
>NA|TRBD1|TRBV27|TRBJ2-7
CASSPRAYGQGSYEQYF
TGTGCCAGCAGCCCGCGGGCTTACGGACAGGGCTCCTACGAGCAGTACTTC
>NA|TRBD1|TRBV7-9|TRBJ2-7
CASSLSGQAGDEQYF
TGTGCCAGCAGCTTATCGGGACAGGCTGGGGACGAGCAGTACTTC
>once|TRBD2|TRBV15|TRBJ2-3
CATSLERGATDTQYF
TGTGCCACCAGCCTAGAGCGGGGGGCCACAGATACGCAGTATTTT
>NA|TRBD1|TRBV28|TRBJ1-5
CASRRTGPMSNQPQHF
TGTGCCAGCAGGCGGACAGGGCCCATGAGCAATCAGCCCCAGCATTTT
>NA|NA|TRBV6-5|TRBJ2-7
CAEKKQGNSYEQYF
TGTGCCGAAAAGAAACAGGGCAACTCCTACGAGCAGTACTTC
>NA|TRBD1|TRBV5-1|TRBJ1-4
CASSSTLTTGGGEKLFF
TGCGCCAGCAGCTCGACTCTTACGACAGGGGGCGGTGAAAAACTGTTTTTT
>NA|TRBD2|TRBV15|TRBJ2-5
CATSSRGGAETQYF
TGTGCCACCAGCTCACGGGGGGGCGCGGAGACCCAGTACTTC
>NA|NA|TRBV6-4|TRBJ2-1
CASSDQGGQGEQFF
TGTGCCAGCAGTGATCAGGGGGGCCAGGGTGAGCAGTTCTTC
>NA|NA|TRBV28|TRBJ1-5
CASSRRALGNQPQHF
TGTGCCAGCAGTCGCCGCGCCTTGGGCAATCAGCCCCAGCATTTT
>NA|TRBD1|TRBV7-8|TRBJ1-5
CASSTGGHQPQHF
TGTGCCAGCAGCACAGGGGGCCATCAGCCCCAGCATTTT
>NA|TRBD1|TRBV7-9|TRBJ1-1
CASSSPPGTGGNTEAFF
TGTGCCAGCAGCTCACCACCCGGGACAGGGGGGAACACTGAAGCTTTCTTT
>NA|TRBD1|TRBV18|TRBJ1-2
CASSRGNRDSYGYTF
TGTGCCAGCTCCAGGGGGAACCGGGACAGCTATGGCTACACCTTC
>NA|NA|TRBV18|TRBJ1-2
CASSPPSGQNYGYTF
TGTGCCAGCTCACCACCCTCGGGACAAAACTATGGCTACACCTTC
>NA|TRBD1|TRBV2|TRBJ1-2
CASRATGKGNYGYTF
TGTGCCAGCAGAGCGACAGGGAAAGGGAACTATGGCTACACCTTC
>NA|TRBD2|TRBV27|TRBJ2-2
CASSSGLAPGELFF
TGTGCCAGCAGTTCGGGACTAGCCCCCGGGGAGCTGTTTTTT
>NA|TRBD1|TRBV7-9|TRBJ1-1
CASSPAGTGFGAFF
TGTGCCAGCAGCCCCGCCGGGACAGGGTTTGGAGCTTTCTTT
>NA|NA|TRBV2|TRBJ1-5
CASILGGYSNQPQHF
TGTGCCAGCATCTTGGGGGGATATAGCAATCAGCCCCAGCATTTT
>NA|TRBD1|TRBV4-3|TRBJ1-1
CASSQEPQGANTEAFF
TGCGCCAGCAGCCAAGAACCACAGGGGGCGAACACTGAAGCTTTCTTT
>NA|TRBD1|TRBV5-6|TRBJ2-1
CASSSGQAPYNEQFF
TGTGCCAGCAGCTCGGGACAGGCACCCTACAATGAGCAGTTCTTC
>NA|NA|TRBV7-2|TRBJ2-2
CASSLGGTGTGELFF
TGTGCCAGCAGCTTGGGGGGTACGGGCACCGGGGAGCTGTTTTTT
>NA|TRBD1|TRBV6-1|TRBJ1-1
CASSVVPGTVNTEAFF
TGTGCCAGCAGTGTGGTACCCGGGACAGTGAACACTGAAGCTTTCTTT
>many|TRBD1|TRBV11-2|TRBJ2-1
CASSLGPGQGSYNEQFF
TGTGCCAGCAGCTTAGGGCCCGGACAGGGGAGCTACAATGAGCAGTTCTTC
>NA|TRBD1|TRBV27|TRBJ2-5
CASSSLWTGGMETQYF
TGTGCCAGCAGCTCACTCTGGACAGGGGGGATGGAGACCCAGTACTTC
>NA|NA|TRBV9|TRBJ2-5
CASSAFPTSGNQETQYF
TGTGCCAGCAGCGCCTTTCCAACGTCGGGGAACCAAGAGACCCAGTACTTC
>NA|NA|TRBV6-1|TRBJ2-7
CASSRRQEMDEQYF
TGTGCCAGCAGCAGGAGACAGGAGATGGACGAGCAGTACTTC
>NA|NA|TRBV25-1|TRBJ1-3
CASSESSLGVGNTIYF
TGTGCCAGCAGTGAATCCTCCCTAGGGGTAGGAAACACCATATATTTT
>NA|NA|TRBV28|TRBJ1-5
CASSSDQPQHF
TGTGCCAGCAGTTCGGATCAGCCCCAGCATTTT
>NA|TRBD2|TRBV4-1|TRBJ2-1
CASSAHYSGTSGPRPGNEQFF
TGCGCCAGCAGCGCACATTACTCCGGGACTAGCGGGCCCCGCCCAGGGAATGAGCAGTTCTTC
>NA|TRBD1|TRBV6-5|TRBJ1-2
CASSYSGGPYGYTF
TGTGCCAGCAGTTACTCAGGGGGCCCCTATGGCTACACCTTC
>NA|NA|TRBV7-9|TRBJ1-1
CASSLQTTNTEAFF
TGTGCCAGCAGCTTACAGACTACGAACACTGAAGCTTTCTTT
>NA|NA|TRBV9|TRBJ2-3
CASSGGDLRGNMYF
TGTGCCAGCAGCGGTGGTGATTTGCGGGGAAACATGTATTTT